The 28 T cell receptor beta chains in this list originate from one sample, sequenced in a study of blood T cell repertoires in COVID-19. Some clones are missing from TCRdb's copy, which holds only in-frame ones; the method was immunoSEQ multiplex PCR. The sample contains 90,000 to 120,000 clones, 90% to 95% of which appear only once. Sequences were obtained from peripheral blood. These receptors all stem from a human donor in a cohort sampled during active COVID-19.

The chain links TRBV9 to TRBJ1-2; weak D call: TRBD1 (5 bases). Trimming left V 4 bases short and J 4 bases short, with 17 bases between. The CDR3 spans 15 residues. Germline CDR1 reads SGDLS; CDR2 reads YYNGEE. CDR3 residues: CASSTQRGSTYGYTF. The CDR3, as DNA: TGTGCCAGCAGCACCCAACGGGGGAGCACCTATGGCTACACCTTC.

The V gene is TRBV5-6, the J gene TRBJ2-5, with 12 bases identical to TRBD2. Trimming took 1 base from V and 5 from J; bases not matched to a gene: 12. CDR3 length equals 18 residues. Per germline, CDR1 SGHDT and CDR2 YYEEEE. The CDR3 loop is CASSLRSSGRGMVETQYF. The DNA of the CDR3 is TGTGCCAGCAGCTTGCGGTCTAGCGGGAGGGGAATGGTGGAGACCCAGTACTTC. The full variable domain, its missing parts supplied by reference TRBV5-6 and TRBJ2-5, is DAGVTQSPTHLIKTRGQQVTLRCSPKSGHDTVSWYQQALGQGPQFIFQYYEEEERQRGNFPDRFSGHQFPNYSSELNVNALLLGDSALYLCASSLRSSGRGMVETQYFGPGTRLLVL.

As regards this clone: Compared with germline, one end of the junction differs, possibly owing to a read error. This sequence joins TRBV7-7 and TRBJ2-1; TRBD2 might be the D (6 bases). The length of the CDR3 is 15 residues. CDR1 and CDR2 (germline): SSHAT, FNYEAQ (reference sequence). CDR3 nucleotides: TGTGCTAGCAGCTTAGAGCGGGTCTCCTACAATGAGCAGTTCTTC. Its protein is CASSLERVSYNEQFF. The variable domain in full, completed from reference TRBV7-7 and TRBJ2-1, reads GAGVSQSPRYKVTKRGQDVTLRCDPISSHATLYWYQQALGQGPEFLTYFNYEAQPDKSGLPSDRFSAERPEGSISTLTIQRTEQRDSAMYRCASSLERVSYNEQFFGPGTRLTVL.

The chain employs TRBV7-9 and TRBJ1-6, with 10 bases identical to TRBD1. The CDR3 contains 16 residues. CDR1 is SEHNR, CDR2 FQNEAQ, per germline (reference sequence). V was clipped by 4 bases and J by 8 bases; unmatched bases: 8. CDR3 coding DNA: TGTGCCAGCAGCTCCCCGTGGACAGGGGGGTATTCACCCCTCCACTTT. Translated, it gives CASSSPWTGGYSPLHF.

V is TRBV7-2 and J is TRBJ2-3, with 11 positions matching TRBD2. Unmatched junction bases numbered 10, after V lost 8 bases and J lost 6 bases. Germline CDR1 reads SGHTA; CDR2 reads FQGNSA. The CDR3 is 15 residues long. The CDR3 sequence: CASVASGGRKDTQYF. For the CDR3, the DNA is TGTGCCAGCGTGGCTAGCGGGGGGAGGAAGGATACGCAGTATTTT.

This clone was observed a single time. This CDR3 is CASSPGQDYEQYF. The CDR3 DNA reads as TGTGCCAGCAGCCCAGGACAGGACTACGAGCAGTACTTC. The rearrangement joins TRBV13 to TRBJ2-7; 7 nucleotides match TRBD1. The junction had 4 bases not matched to a gene; V was cut back by 5 bases and J by 3 bases. Per germline, CDR1 PRHDT and CDR2 FYEKMQ (reference sequence). This CDR3 has 13 residues.

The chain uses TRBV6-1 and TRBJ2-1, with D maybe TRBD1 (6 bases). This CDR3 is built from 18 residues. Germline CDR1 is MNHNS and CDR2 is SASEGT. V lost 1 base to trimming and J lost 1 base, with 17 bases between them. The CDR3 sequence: CASSEGTGIWRSYNEQFF. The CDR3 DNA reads TGTGCCAGCAGTGAAGGTACAGGGATATGGAGGTCCTACAATGAGCAGTTCTTC.

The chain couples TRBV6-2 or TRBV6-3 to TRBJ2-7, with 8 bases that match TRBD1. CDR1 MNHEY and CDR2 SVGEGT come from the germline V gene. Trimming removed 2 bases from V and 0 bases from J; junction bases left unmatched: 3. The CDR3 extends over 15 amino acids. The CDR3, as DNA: TGTGCCAGCAGTTACGGGGGACAGGCCTCCTACGAGCAGTACTTC. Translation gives CASSYGGQASYEQYF.

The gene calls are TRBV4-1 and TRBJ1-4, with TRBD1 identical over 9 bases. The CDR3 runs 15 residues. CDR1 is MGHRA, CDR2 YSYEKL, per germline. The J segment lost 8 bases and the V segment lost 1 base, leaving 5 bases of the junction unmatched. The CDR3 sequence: CASSQVGTGREKLFF. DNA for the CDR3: TGCGCCAGCAGCCAAGTCGGGACAGGGAGAGAAAAACTGTTTTTT.

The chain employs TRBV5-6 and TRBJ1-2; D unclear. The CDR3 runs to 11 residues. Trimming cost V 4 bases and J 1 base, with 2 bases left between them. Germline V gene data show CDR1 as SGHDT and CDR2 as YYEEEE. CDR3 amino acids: CASSLNYGYTF. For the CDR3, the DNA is TGTGCCAGCAGCCTTAACTATGGCTACACCTTC. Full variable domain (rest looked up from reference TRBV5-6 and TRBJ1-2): DAGVTQSPTHLIKTRGQQVTLRCSPKSGHDTVSWYQQALGQGPQFIFQYYEEEERQRGNFPDRFSGHQFPNYSSELNVNALLLGDSALYLCASSLNYGYTFGSGTRLTVV.

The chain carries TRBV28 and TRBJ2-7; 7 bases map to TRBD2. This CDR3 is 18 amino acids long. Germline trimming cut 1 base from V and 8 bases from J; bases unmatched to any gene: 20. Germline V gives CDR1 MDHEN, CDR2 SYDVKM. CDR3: CASSLSVGGSGVSPQQYF. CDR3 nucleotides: TGTGCCAGCAGTTTATCTGTAGGCGGGAGCGGAGTTTCGCCCCAGCAGTACTTC.

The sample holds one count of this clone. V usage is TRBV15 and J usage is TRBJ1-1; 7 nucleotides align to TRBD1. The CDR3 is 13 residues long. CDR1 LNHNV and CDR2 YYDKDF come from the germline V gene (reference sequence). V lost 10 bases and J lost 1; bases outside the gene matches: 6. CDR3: CASSRQGNTEAFF. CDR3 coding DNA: TGTGCCAGCTCACGACAGGGGAACACTGAAGCTTTCTTT. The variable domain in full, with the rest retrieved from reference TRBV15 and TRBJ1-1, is DAMVIQNPRYQVTQFGKPVTLSCSQTLNHNVMYWYQQKSSQAPKLLFHYYDKDFNNEADTPDNFQSRRPNTSFCFLDIRSPGLGDTAMYLCASSRQGNTEAFFGQGTRLTVV.

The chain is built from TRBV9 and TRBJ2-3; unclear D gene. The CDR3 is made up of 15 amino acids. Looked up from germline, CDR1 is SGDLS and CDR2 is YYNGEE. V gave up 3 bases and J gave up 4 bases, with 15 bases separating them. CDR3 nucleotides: TGTGCCAGCAGCGGCGACTGGATCCTCCCAGATACGCAGTATTTT. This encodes CASSGDWILPDTQYF.

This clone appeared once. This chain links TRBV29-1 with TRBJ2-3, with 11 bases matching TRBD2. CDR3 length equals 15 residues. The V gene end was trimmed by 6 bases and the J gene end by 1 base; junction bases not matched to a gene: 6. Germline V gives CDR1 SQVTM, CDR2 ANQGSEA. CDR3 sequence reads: CSVGGTSGRTDTQYF. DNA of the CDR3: TGCAGCGTGGGGGGGACTAGCGGTCGCACAGATACGCAGTATTTT.

The CDR3 DNA reads as TGTGCCAGCAGCACTCCCTCCGAGCGAGATACGCAGTATTTT. It encodes CASSTPSERDTQYF. The chain recombines TRBV7-9 with TRBJ2-3; no definite D call. The CDR3 is 14 amino acids. V was shortened by 5 bases and J by 5 bases, with 14 bases between the two germline ends. Germline CDR1 reads SEHNR; CDR2 reads FQNEAQ (reference sequence).

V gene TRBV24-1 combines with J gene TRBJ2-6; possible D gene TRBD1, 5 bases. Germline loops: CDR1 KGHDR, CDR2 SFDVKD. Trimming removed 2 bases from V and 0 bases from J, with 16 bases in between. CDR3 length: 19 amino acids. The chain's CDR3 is CATSDSYSDTNSGANVLTF. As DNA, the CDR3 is TGTGCCACCAGTGATTCCTATTCGGACACCAACTCTGGGGCCAACGTCCTGACTTTC.

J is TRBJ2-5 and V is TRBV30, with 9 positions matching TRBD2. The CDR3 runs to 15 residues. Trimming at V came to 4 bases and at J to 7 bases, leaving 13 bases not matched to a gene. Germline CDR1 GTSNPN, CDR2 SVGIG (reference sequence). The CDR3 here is CAWNRPKRGDRTQYF. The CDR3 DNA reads TGTGCCTGGAATCGTCCCAAGCGGGGGGATAGGACCCAGTACTTC.

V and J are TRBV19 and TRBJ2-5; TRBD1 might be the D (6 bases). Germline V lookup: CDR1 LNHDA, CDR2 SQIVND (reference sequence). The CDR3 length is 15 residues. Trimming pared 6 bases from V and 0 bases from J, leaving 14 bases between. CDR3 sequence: CASSLFRGHQETQYF. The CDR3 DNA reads TGTGCCAGTAGCCTATTCAGGGGCCACCAAGAGACCCAGTACTTC.

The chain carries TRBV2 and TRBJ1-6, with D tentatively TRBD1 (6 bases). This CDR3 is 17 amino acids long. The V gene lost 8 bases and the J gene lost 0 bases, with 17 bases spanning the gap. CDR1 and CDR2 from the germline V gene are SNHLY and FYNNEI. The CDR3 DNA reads TGTGCCAGCGGGGAAAGGACAGTACACTCCTATAATTCACCCCTCCACTTT. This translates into CASGERTVHSYNSPLHF. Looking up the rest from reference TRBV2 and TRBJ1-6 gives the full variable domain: EPEVTQTPSHQVTQMGQEVILRCVPISNHLYFYWYRQILGQKVEFLVSFYNNEISEKSEIFDDQFSVERPDGSNFTLKIRSTKLEDSAMYFCASGERTVHSYNSPLHFGNGTRLTVT.

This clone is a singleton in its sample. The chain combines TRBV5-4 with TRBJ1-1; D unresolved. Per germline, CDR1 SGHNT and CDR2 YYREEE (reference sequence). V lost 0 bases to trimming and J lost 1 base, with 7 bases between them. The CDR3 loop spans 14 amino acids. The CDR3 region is CASSLAGENTEAFF. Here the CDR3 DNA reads TGTGCCAGCAGCTTGGCGGGAGAGAACACTGAAGCTTTCTTT.

The CDR3 region has the DNA TGTGCCAGCAGCTTATGGGTAGGCCCACTAGCGATATCACGCGTCCACACAGATACGCAGTATTTT. As protein: CASSLWVGPLAISRVHTDTQYF. The chain joins TRBV7-6 to TRBJ2-3; TRBD2 matches 7 bases. Trimming removed 2 bases from V and 2 bases from J; junction bases left unmatched: 25. Germline CDR1 is SGHVS and CDR2 is FNYEAQ. CDR3 size: 22 residues.

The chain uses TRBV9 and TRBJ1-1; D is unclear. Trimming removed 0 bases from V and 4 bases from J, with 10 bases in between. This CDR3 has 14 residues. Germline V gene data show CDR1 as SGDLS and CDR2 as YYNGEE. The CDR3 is CASSVGEGGTEAFF. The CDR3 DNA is TGTGCCAGCAGCGTAGGAGAGGGAGGCACTGAAGCTTTCTTT. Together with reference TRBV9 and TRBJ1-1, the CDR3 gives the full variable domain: DSGVTQTPKHLITATGQRVTLRCSPRSGDLSVYWYQQSLDQGLQFLIQYYNGEERAKGNILERFSAQQFPDLHSELNLSSLELGDSALYFCASSVGEGGTEAFFGQGTRLTVV.

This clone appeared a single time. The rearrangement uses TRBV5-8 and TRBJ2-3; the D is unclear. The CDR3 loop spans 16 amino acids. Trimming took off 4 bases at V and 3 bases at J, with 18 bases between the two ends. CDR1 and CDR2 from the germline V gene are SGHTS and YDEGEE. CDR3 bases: TGTGCCAGCAGCCCCGGAGTTCCGAAAACAACAGATACGCAGTATTTT. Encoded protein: CASSPGVPKTTDTQYF.

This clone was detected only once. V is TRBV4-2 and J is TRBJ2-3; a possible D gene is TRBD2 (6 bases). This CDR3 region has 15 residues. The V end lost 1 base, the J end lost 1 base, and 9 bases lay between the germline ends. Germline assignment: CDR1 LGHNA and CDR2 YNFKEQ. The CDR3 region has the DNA TGTGCCAGCAGCCAAGTTGGAGGGGGCACAGATACGCAGTATTTT. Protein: CASSQVGGGTDTQYF.

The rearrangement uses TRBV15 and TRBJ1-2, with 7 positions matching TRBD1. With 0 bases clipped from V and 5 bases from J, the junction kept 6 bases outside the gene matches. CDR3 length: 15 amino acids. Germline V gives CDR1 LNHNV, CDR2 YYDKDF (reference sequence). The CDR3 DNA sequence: TGTGCCACCAGCAGAGATAGTGGGACAGCTTATGGCTACACCTTC. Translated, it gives CATSRDSGTAYGYTF.

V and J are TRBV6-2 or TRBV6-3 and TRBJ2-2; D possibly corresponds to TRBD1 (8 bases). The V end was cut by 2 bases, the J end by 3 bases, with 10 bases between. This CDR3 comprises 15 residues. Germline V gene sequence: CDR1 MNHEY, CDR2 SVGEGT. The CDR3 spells CASSYTGGDTGELFF. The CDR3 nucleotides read TGTGCCAGCAGTTACACAGGGGGGGACACCGGGGAGCTGTTTTTT.

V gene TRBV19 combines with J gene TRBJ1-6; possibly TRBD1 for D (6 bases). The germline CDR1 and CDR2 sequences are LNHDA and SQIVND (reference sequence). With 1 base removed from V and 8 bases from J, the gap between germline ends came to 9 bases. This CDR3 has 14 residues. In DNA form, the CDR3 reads TGTGCCAGTAGTATAGGGACAGACTATTCACCCCTCCACTTT. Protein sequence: CASSIGTDYSPLHF.

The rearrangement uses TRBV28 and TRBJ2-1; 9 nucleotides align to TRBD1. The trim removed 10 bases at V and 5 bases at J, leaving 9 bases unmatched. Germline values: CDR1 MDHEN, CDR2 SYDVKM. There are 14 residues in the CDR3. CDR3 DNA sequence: TGTGCCACCCGACAGGGGGGGGTGAACAATGAGCAGTTCTTC. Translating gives CATRQGGVNNEQFF.